This T cell receptor beta chain was found in a study of shared clonotypes between healthy human individuals. Study results and caveats: In contrast to clonotypes shared by all four donors, non-shared clonotypes had lower generation probabilities.

Deletions cut 1 base from V and 7 bases from J, with 6 bases between. The CDR3 has 12 amino acids. In germline, CDR1 is SGDLS, CDR2 YYNGEE. Points on this clone: Its antigen is not known. The identical CDR3 is also encoded by other nucleotide sequences in the sample.

Only in-frame clones appear in the TCRdb table, and some are missing; sequencing was by immunoSEQ multiplex PCR. The sample includes about 2 million clones, around 96% of them seen just once. Positive CCR7 selection of CD45RO-negative cells yielded the naive CD8 cells, and terminally differentiated effector memory CD45RA+ cells were excluded. All of the donors resided in Nashville, Tennessee, and each was a Caucasian adult. This TCR derives from a man aged 18 to 30 in good health. Sequencing was performed on naive CD8+ T cells sorted from blood. V is TRBV9 and J is TRBJ2-1; possible D gene TRBD1, 5 bases. CDR3 sequence (DNA): TGTGCCAGCAGCGTATCAGGGAATGAGCAGTTCTTC. Its protein is CASSVSGNEQFF.